Below are 27 T cell receptor beta chains sequenced from a single sample in a study of cytotoxic CD8 clonotypes in ibrutinib-treated CLL. Produced via immunoSEQ multiplex PCR; TCRdb's table is partial and in-frame only. The sample has under 300,000 clones; 76% are singletons. The source material was PBMCs, sampled at disease progression, from a patient treated with ibrutinib. The receptor source for this set is a human donor with chronic lymphocytic leukemia.

The J gene is TRBJ1-4, the V gene TRBV18; weak D call: TRBD1 (5 bases). The ends were cut back, 3 bases at V and 0 bases at J, with 11 bases in the middle. Germline CDR1 reads KGHSH; CDR2 reads LQKENI. The CDR3 is made up of 16 amino acids. The CDR3 DNA sequence: TGTGCCAGCTCACCGCGCAGGGCTGCAACTAATGAAAAACTGTTTTTT. Encoded protein: CASSPRRAATNEKLFF.

This chain uses TRBV19 with TRBJ2-2; D unresolved. CDR3 length: 13 amino acids. Germline CDR1 reads LNHDA; CDR2 reads SQIVND (reference sequence). The V end lost 4 bases, the J end lost 1 base, and 4 bases lay between the germline ends. The CDR3 region is CASSTGNTGELFF. The CDR3, as DNA: TGTGCCAGTAGTACCGGGAACACCGGGGAGCTGTTTTTT.

V usage is TRBV6-1 and J usage is TRBJ1-5; no clear D. Per germline, CDR1 MNHNS and CDR2 SASEGT. V lost 3 bases, J lost 0 bases, and 6 bases lay in between. The CDR3 is 14 amino acids. CDR3 residues: CASSDGFSNQPQHF. The CDR3 DNA is TGTGCCAGCAGTGACGGATTTAGCAATCAGCCCCAGCATTTT.

This chain uses TRBV14 with TRBJ2-3; D is uncertain. Germline V gene lookup returns CDR1 SGHDN and CDR2 FVKESK. V lost 0 bases to trimming and J lost 2 bases, with 3 bases between them. This CDR3 region has 13 residues. Here the CDR3 DNA reads TGTGCCAGCAGCCAAGACAACACAGATACGCAGTATTTT. It yields the protein CASSQDNTDTQYF.

This clone was seen only a few times. This chain links TRBV6-5 with TRBJ1-5; the D is unclear. V shed 2 bases and J shed 3 bases, with 5 bases lying between them. Germline V gene lookup returns CDR1 MNHEY and CDR2 SVGAGI. CDR3 length: 13 amino acids. CDR3 nucleotides: TGTGCCAGCAGTTACGGGCACAATCAGCCCCAGCATTTT. It specifies CASSYGHNQPQHF.

This clone was observed a few times. The chain recombines TRBV7-3 with TRBJ2-7; 8 nucleotides match TRBD2. J was trimmed by 3 bases and V by 9 bases; bases with no gene match: 7. The CDR3 has 13 amino acids. In germline, CDR1 is SGHTA, CDR2 FQGTGA. The CDR3 DNA follows: TGTGCCAGGCCGGGACTAGGGAACTACGAGCAGTACTTC. This translates into CARPGLGNYEQYF.

This clone has only a few counts. The gene calls are TRBV7-9 and TRBJ1-1; the match to TRBD1 covers 8 bases. CDR3 length: 14 amino acids. V dropped 2 bases and J dropped 1; count of bases not matched to a gene: 0. Germline lookup yields CDR1 SEHNR and CDR2 FQNEAQ (reference sequence). The CDR3 spells CASSLTGGNTEAFF. As DNA, the CDR3 is TGTGCCAGCAGCTTAACAGGGGGGAACACTGAAGCTTTCTTT.

The chain has TRBV5-4 and TRBJ1-2; TRBD1 matches 9 bases. CDR1 and CDR2 (germline): SGHNT, YYREEE (reference sequence). V lost 4 bases and J lost 7; bases outside the gene matches: 5. The CDR3 contains 13 residues. The DNA for the CDR3 is TGTGCCAGCAGCCTAACACAGGGGGCTGGCTACACCTTC. This encodes CASSLTQGAGYTF.

The J gene is TRBJ2-7, the V gene TRBV5-8; TRBD2 matches at 13 bases. CDR3 size: 18 residues. Germline-derived CDR1 and CDR2 are SGHTS and YDEGEE. The V segment lost 2 bases and the J segment 0 bases; nucleotides outside the gene matches: 8. CDR3 residues: CASSFRLAGGHHSYEQYF. The CDR3 DNA follows: TGTGCCAGCAGCTTCAGACTAGCGGGAGGACACCACTCCTACGAGCAGTACTTC.

The genes are TRBV5-1 and TRBJ1-1, with D unresolved. Germline V gene data show CDR1 as SGHRS and CDR2 as YFSETQ. V was trimmed by 0 bases and J by 0 bases, leaving 9 bases between them. The CDR3 covers 15 residues. The CDR3 DNA sequence: TGCGCCAGCAGCTTGGGGCACCATCTGAACACTGAAGCTTTCTTT. It yields the protein CASSLGHHLNTEAFF.

The V and J genes are TRBV19 and TRBJ1-4; perhaps TRBD1 as D (6 bases). The germline CDR1 and CDR2 sequences are LNHDA and SQIVND (reference sequence). This CDR3 is built from 15 residues. V was cut by 3 bases and J by 6 bases, with 14 bases left in between. In DNA form, the CDR3 reads TGTGCCAGTAGTATCGGGTCCTACAGGGATGAAAAACTGTTTTTT. Protein product: CASSIGSYRDEKLFF.

The V gene is TRBV28, the J gene TRBJ2-3; the D gene is possibly TRBD1 (5 bases). Trimming removed 7 bases from V and 2 bases from J, with 25 bases in between. In germline, CDR1 is MDHEN, CDR2 SYDVKM. This CDR3 has 18 residues. CDR3 in amino acids: CASNPAKGVHPPTDTQYF. In DNA, the CDR3 is TGTGCCAGCAACCCGGCAAAAGGGGTCCATCCCCCCACAGATACGCAGTATTTT.

V usage is TRBV2 and J usage is TRBJ1-5; D perhaps matches TRBD1 (5 bases). Deletions cut 8 bases from V and 2 bases from J, with 7 bases between. The CDR3 sequence is 12 residues long. The germline gives CDR1 SNHLY, CDR2 FYNNEI. The DNA of the CDR3 is TGTGCCAGCTGGGGGGGCAATCAGCCCCAGCATTTT. Translating it yields CASWGGNQPQHF.

This clone occurred a few times. This chain uses TRBV27 with TRBJ2-7, with 8 bases matching TRBD1. Losses at the gene ends were 6 bases for V and 4 bases for J; bases not matched to a gene: 8. This CDR3 is 14 amino acids long. Germline V gene data show CDR1 as MNHEY and CDR2 as SMNVEV (reference sequence). CDR3 nucleotide sequence: TGTGCCAGCAGCTCGTCAGGGACAGGATACGAGCAGTACTTC. It encodes CASSSSGTGYEQYF.

This chain links TRBV10-3 with TRBJ2-1, with 8 bases matching TRBD1. The CDR3 totals 16 residues. Germline trimming cut 2 bases from V and 4 bases from J; bases unmatched to any gene: 7. Germline lookup yields CDR1 ENHRY and CDR2 SYGVKD. This chain's CDR3 is CAISEPGTGSYNEQFF. The DNA of the CDR3 is TGTGCCATCAGTGAGCCCGGGACAGGATCATACAATGAGCAGTTCTTC.

The V and J genes are TRBV4-1 and TRBJ2-3, with 8 positions matching TRBD1. There are 17 residues in the CDR3. With V trimmed by 4 bases and J by 0 bases, 9 bases remained unmatched. The germline CDR1 and CDR2 sequences are MGHRA and YSYEKL. The CDR3 protein is CASSRRQGFRSTDTQYF. The CDR3 DNA reads TGCGCCAGCAGCCGAAGACAGGGGTTCCGTAGCACAGATACGCAGTATTTT.

V and J are TRBV29-1 and TRBJ2-1; D possibly uses TRBD1 or TRBD2 (6 bases each). V lost 4 bases, J lost 7 bases, and 17 bases lay in between. The germline V gene encodes CDR1 SQVTM and CDR2 ANQGSEA. The CDR3 length is 14 residues. The CDR3 loop is CSVAGALGRNEQFF. CDR3 bases: TGCAGCGTTGCGGGGGCTCTTGGGAGGAATGAGCAGTTCTTC.

The chain combines TRBV7-2 with TRBJ2-7, with D possibly matching TRBD2 (6 bases). The germline CDR1 and CDR2 sequences are SGHTA and FQGNSA. The CDR3 runs to 14 residues. Trimming removed 5 bases at V and 2 bases at J, with 13 bases between. The CDR3 nucleotides are TGTGCCAGCAGCCCAGCGTGGGGGGCCTACGAGCAGTACTTC. Protein: CASSPAWGAYEQYF.

Comments on this clone: One end of the junction varies from germline; a read error may be responsible. V is TRBV4-2 and J is TRBJ1-1; possible D gene TRBD1, 6 bases. Germline V CDR1 and CDR2: LGHNA, YNFKEQ. The CDR3 length is 15 residues. CDR3 sequence (DNA): TGTGCCAGCTGCCAATACAGGGAAATGAACACTGAAGCTTTCTTT. It encodes CASCQYREMNTEAFF.

The chain uses TRBV9 and TRBJ2-7; D not certain. This CDR3 has 12 residues. Germline V gene sequence: CDR1 SGDLS, CDR2 YYNGEE. Trimming took off 4 bases at V and 3 bases at J, with 8 bases between the two ends. This CDR3 reads CASSYDGYEQYF. Here the CDR3 DNA reads TGTGCCAGCAGCTACGACGGCTACGAGCAGTACTTC.

This chain links TRBV28 with TRBJ2-7; 7 bases are a match to TRBD1. Germline values: CDR1 MDHEN, CDR2 SYDVKM. The junction had 3 bases not matched to a gene; V was cut back by 5 bases and J by 2 bases. The CDR3 is made up of 13 amino acids. The CDR3 nucleotides are TGTGCCAGCAGTACCGACAGGGCCTACGAGCAGTACTTC. It yields the protein CASSTDRAYEQYF.

The V gene is TRBV11-2, the J gene TRBJ1-1, with D perhaps matching TRBD1 (6 bases). The germline gives CDR1 SGHAT, CDR2 FQNNGV. This CDR3 has 13 residues. V lost 2 bases, J lost 6 bases, and 10 bases lay in between. The CDR3 here is CASSLRTVAEAFF. Here the CDR3 DNA reads TGTGCCAGCAGCTTAAGGACAGTCGCTGAAGCTTTCTTT.

The rearrangement uses TRBV12-5 and TRBJ1-2; D possibly corresponds to TRBD1 (6 bases). This CDR3 is built from 14 residues. Germline V gene sequence: CDR1 LGHNT, CDR2 FRNRAP. V lost 5 bases and J lost 6, with 16 bases in between. The CDR3 sequence is CASGGPGGGDGYTF. The CDR3 DNA is TGTGCTAGTGGTGGACCTGGGGGCGGGGATGGCTACACCTTC.

The V and J genes are TRBV7-9 and TRBJ2-2, with D perhaps TRBD1 (5 bases). The V end lost 6 bases, the J end lost 0 bases, and 8 bases lay between the germline ends. The length of the CDR3 is 14 residues. The germline V gene has CDR1 SEHNR and CDR2 FQNEAQ (reference sequence). The CDR3, as DNA: TGTGCCAGCAGAGGACATCCGAACACCGGGGAGCTGTTTTTT. The encoded protein is CASRGHPNTGELFF. Based on the CDR3 plus reference TRBV7-9 and TRBJ2-2, the full variable domain is DTGVSQNPRHKITKRGQNVTFRCDPISEHNRLYWYRQTLGQGPEFLTYFQNEAQLEKSRLLSDRFSAERPKGSFSTLEIQRTEQGDSAMYLCASRGHPNTGELFFGEGSRLTVL.

This chain connects TRBV18 to TRBJ2-7; D could derive from TRBD1 or TRBD2 (6 bases each). From germline, CDR1 is KGHSH and CDR2 LQKENI. This CDR3 has 15 amino acids. The germline V and J ends were trimmed by 6 bases and 3 bases, with 18 bases remaining between them. The CDR3 sequence is CASSPGGSRSYEQYF. CDR3 in DNA: TGTGCCAGCTCCCCCGGGGGCAGCCGAAGCTACGAGCAGTACTTC.

This clone showed up just a few times. A junction end diverges from the germline sequence, so it may reflect a read error. The CDR3 nucleotides read TGTGCCAGCATTGGCAGCTATACGAACTTC. It specifies CASIGSYTNF. The rearrangement joins TRBV2 to TRBJ1-2; D is unresolved. The germline V gene has CDR1 SNHLY and CDR2 FYNNEI. The CDR3 loop spans 10 amino acids.

This sequence joins TRBV7-9 and TRBJ1-1; no clear D. Germline CDR1 reads SEHNR; CDR2 reads FQNEAQ (reference sequence). There are 12 residues in the CDR3. V was cut by 6 bases and J by 6 bases, with 11 bases left in between. The CDR3 coding sequence is TGTGCCAGCAGGCAGCATGGTGCTGAAGCTTTCTTT. Amino acids: CASRQHGAEAFF.